These T cell receptor beta chains were read from a single sample in a study of blood T cell repertoires in COVID-19. TCRdb keeps only in-frame clones here, not all; method: immunoSEQ multiplex PCR. In the table there are 130,000 to 150,000 clones, approximately 90% of which are singletons. Material for sequencing was peripheral blood. All receptors come from a woman in her sixties with active COVID-19. The CDR3 runs from the conserved cysteine through the conserved F or W. Each record gives: J gene, D gene, clone size, V gene, CDR3 protein, CDR3 DNA. A D gene is named only where the DNA matches it firmly. The size entry is marked missing in some rows and otherwise reads once, few, many or a size class.

TRBJ2-5,TRBD2,-,TRBV6-1,CASSEVAGGGKETQYF,TGTGCCAGCAGTGAAGTAGCGGGGGGGGGCAAAGAGACCCAGTACTTC
TRBJ1-2,-,-,TRBV19,CASSMERRAVYGYTF,TGTGCCAGTAGTATGGAGCGGCGGGCCGTATATGGCTACACCTTC
TRBJ1-4,TRBD1,-,TRBV28,CASSRQGASNEKLFF,TGTGCCAGCAGCAGACAGGGGGCATCGAATGAAAAACTGTTTTTT
TRBJ2-1,TRBD2,-,TRBV27,CASSLRLSSGGHSYNEQFF,TGTGCCAGCAGTTTAAGATTGAGTAGCGGGGGCCACTCCTACAATGAGCAGTTCTTC
TRBJ2-7,TRBD1,-,TRBV19,CASSTLTGVSSYEQYF,TGTGCCAGTAGTACCTTGACAGGGGTTTCCTCCTACGAGCAGTACTTC
TRBJ2-5,-,-,TRBV7-8,CASSLAGVETQYF,TGTGCCAGCAGCTTAGCGGGAGTAGAGACCCAGTACTTC
TRBJ2-1,TRBD2,once,TRBV29-1,CSVERTGTGGVRNEQFF,TGCAGCGTGGAAAGGACGGGTACGGGAGGGGTTCGCAATGAGCAGTTCTTC
TRBJ2-5,-,-,TRBV6-2/TRBV6-3,CASSFTAYQETQYF,TGTGCCAGCAGTTTCACAGCTTACCAAGAGACCCAGTACTTC
TRBJ2-7,TRBD1,-,TRBV18,CASSPLARGLSYEQYF,TGTGCCAGCTCACCACTAGCCAGGGGGCTCTCCTACGAGCAGTACTTC
TRBJ2-3,TRBD2,-,TRBV6-2/TRBV6-3,CASSYVRGRAASTDTQYF,TGTGCCAGCAGTTATGTCCGCGGGAGGGCCGCTAGCACAGATACGCAGTATTTT
TRBJ1-3,-,-,TRBV9,CASSVQGAGNTIYF,TGTGCCAGCAGCGTACAGGGCGCGGGAAACACCATATATTTT
TRBJ2-7,-,-,TRBV19,CASSRDFSYEQYF,TGTGCCAGTAGTAGGGACTTTTCCTACGAGCAGTACTTC
TRBJ1-1,-,-,TRBV12-3/TRBV12-4,CASSSLKGIEAFF,TGTGCCAGCAGTAGTTTGAAGGGGATTGAAGCTTTCTTT
TRBJ1-1,-,once,TRBV5-6,CASSLPGGSTEAFF,TGTGCCAGCAGCCTACCGGGAGGCAGCACTGAAGCTTTCTTT
TRBJ1-6,-,-,TRBV5-1,CASSLTESSYNSPLHF,TGCGCCAGCAGCTTAACAGAGAGCTCCTATAATTCACCCCTCCACTTT
TRBJ2-3,-,-,TRBV27,CASSSKDTQYF,TGTGCCAGCAGTTCAAAAGATACGCAGTATTTT